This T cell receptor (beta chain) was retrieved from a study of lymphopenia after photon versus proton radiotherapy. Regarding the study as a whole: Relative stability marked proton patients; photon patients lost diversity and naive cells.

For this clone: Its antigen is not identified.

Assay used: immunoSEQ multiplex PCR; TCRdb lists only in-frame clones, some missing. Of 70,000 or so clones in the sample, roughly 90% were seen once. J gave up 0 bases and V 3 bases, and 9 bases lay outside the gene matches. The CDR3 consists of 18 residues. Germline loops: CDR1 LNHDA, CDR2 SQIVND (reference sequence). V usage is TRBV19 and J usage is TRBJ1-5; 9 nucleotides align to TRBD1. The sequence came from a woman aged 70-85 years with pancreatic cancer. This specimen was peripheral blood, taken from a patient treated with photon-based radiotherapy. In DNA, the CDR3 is TGTGCCAGTAGTATGATGGGACAGGGACCAAATAGCAATCAGCCCCAGCATTTT. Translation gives CASSMMGQGPNSNQPQHF.